The 5 T cell receptor beta chains below were found in one sample sequenced in a study of monozygotic twins with inflammatory bowel disease. TCRdb re-called the 5' RACE reads and catalogs CDR3 proteins one per entry, DNA excluded. Recorded here are over 120,000 distinct CDR3 sequences; the top ten clones represent roughly 1.2%. Material for sequencing was blood. All receptors come from a human donor with ulcerative colitis or Crohn's disease, or a healthy co-twin of an affected twin (not recorded which).

This chain connects TRBV20-1 to TRBJ2-5; TCRdb's D call of TRBD2 is untestable without DNA. This CDR3 comprises 15 residues. From germline, CDR1 is DFQATT and CDR2 SNEGSKA (reference sequence). The CDR3: CSARIAGRVGETQYF.

The chain employs TRBV6-5 and TRBJ2-1; checking the TCRdb D call of TRBD1 is not possible without DNA. Germline CDR1 MNHEY, CDR2 SVGAGI. This CDR3 is built from 13 residues. CDR3 sequence: CASRTLEAGEQFF.

CDR3 sequence reads: CASSELAQLSSYEQYF. V usage is TRBV27 and J usage is TRBJ2-7; without DNA, the TCRdb call of TRBD2 cannot be checked. Germline loops: CDR1 MNHEY, CDR2 SMNVEV (reference sequence). The CDR3 extends over 16 amino acids.

The chain uses TRBV12-3 or TRBV12-4 and TRBJ1-1; TCRdb proposes TRBD1, but this gene call is untestable without DNA. This CDR3 is 14 amino acids long. The CDR3 here is CASSFQGVNTEAFF.

This chain's CDR3 is CASSPRLAGAVQYF. The gene calls are TRBV12-3 or TRBV12-4 and TRBJ2-7; the D gene TCRdb calls, TRBD2, cannot be checked with no DNA. The CDR3 is 14 residues long.